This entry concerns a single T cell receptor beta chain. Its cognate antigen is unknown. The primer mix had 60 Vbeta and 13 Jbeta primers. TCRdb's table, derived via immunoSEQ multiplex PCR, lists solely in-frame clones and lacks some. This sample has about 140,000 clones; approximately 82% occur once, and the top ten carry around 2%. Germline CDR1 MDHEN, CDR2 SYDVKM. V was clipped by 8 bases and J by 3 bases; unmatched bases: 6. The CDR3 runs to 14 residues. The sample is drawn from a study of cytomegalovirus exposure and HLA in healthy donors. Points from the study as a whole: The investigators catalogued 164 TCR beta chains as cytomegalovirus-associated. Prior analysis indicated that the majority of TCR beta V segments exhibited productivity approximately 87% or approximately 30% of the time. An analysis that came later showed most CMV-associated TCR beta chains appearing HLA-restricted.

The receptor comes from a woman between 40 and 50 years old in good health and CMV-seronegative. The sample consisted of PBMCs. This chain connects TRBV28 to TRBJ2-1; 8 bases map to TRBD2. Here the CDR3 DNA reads TGTGCCAGCTTTACCAGCGGGGGCTACAATGAGCAGTTCTTC. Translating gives CASFTSGGYNEQFF.